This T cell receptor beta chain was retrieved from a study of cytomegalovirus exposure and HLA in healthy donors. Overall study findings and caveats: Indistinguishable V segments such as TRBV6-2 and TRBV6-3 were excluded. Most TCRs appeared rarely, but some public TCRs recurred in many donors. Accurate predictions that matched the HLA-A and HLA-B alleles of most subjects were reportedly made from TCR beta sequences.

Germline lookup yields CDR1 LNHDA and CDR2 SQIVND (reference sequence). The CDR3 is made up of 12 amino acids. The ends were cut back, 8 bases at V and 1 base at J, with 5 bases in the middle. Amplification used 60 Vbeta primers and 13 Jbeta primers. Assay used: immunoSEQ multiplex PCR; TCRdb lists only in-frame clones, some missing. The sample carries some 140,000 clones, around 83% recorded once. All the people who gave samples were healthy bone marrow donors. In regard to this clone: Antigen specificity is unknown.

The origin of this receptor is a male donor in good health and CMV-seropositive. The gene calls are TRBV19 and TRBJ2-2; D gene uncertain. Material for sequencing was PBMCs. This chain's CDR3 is CASVRNTGELFF. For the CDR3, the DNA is TGTGCCAGTGTCCGGAACACCGGGGAGCTGTTTTTT.